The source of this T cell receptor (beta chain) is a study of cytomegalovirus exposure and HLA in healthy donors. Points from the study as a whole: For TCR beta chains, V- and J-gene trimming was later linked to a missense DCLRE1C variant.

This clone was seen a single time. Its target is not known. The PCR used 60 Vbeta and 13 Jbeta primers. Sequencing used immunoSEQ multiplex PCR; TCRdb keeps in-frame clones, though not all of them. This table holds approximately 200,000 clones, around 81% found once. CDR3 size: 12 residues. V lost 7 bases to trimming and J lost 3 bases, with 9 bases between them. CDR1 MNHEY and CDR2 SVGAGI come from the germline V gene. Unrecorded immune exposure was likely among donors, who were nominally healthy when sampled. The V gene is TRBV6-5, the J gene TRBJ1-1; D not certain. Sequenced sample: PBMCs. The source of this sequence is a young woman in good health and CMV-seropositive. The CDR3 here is CASIGRDTEAFF. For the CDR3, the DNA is TGTGCCAGCATTGGTCGGGACACTGAAGCTTTCTTT.